This passage covers 13 T cell receptor beta chains from one sample sequenced in a study of identical twins. Using its own MiXCR run on the 5' RACE reads, TCRdb lists one record per CDR3 protein. The sample carries 550,000 to 700,000 distinct CDR3 sequences, roughly 20% recorded once. The same data also went into a second study, on T cells expressing NK-cell markers.

The material sequenced was PBMCs. The receptors were sampled from a woman aged 18-29 years in good health.

The chain links TRBV20-1 to TRBJ2-3; possible D gene TRBD2, 7 bases. The CDR3 runs to 16 residues. Trimming stripped 5 bases from V and 2 bases from J, with 20 bases between. From germline, CDR1 is DFQATT and CDR2 SNEGSKA (reference sequence). The CDR3 DNA reads as TGCAGTGCTCCGCGGTTCGGGGGGCCCCTCACAGATACGCAGTATTTT. Protein sequence: CSAPRFGGPLTDTQYF.

The rearrangement joins TRBV20-1 to TRBJ2-7; D not resolved. V lost 2 bases and J 5 bases, leaving 10 bases between the germline ends. Germline values: CDR1 DFQATT, CDR2 SNEGSKA (reference sequence). The CDR3 is 12 residues long. This CDR3 is CSARTGPDEQYF. The CDR3 coding sequence is TGCAGTGCTAGAACTGGGCCGGACGAGCAGTACTTC.

This chain connects TRBV20-1 to TRBJ2-2, with D hard to call. CDR3 length: 13 amino acids. Germline lookup yields CDR1 DFQATT and CDR2 SNEGSKA (reference sequence). The germline V and J ends were trimmed by 7 bases and 0 bases, with 9 bases remaining between them. As DNA, the CDR3 is TGCAGTGGTTCCCATCCGAACACCGGGGAGCTGTTTTTT. Protein: CSGSHPNTGELFF.

This clonotype turned up a few times. The chain carries TRBV20-1 and TRBJ2-3; TRBD2 agrees at 8 bases. The CDR3 has 12 amino acids. The V gene's germline CDR1 is DFQATT and CDR2 SNEGSKA (reference sequence). The trim removed 2 bases at V and 6 bases at J, leaving 1 base unmatched. The CDR3 spells CSARTGGDTQYF. The CDR3 DNA sequence: TGCAGTGCTAGAACGGGAGGGGATACGCAGTATTTT.

The rearrangement joins TRBV6-2 or TRBV6-3 to TRBJ2-1, with D maybe TRBD1 (7 bases). This CDR3 is built from 16 residues. The V gene's germline CDR1 is MNHEY and CDR2 SVGEGT. The V end was cut by 0 bases, the J end by 9 bases, with 18 bases between. The CDR3 spells CASSYSTGSYRGEQFF. The CDR3 bases are TGTGCCAGCAGTTACTCGACCGGGAGCTACAGGGGTGAGCAGTTCTTC.

V is TRBV5-1 and J is TRBJ2-4; TRBD2 matches 14 bases. CDR3 length: 18 residues. CDR1 is SGHRS, CDR2 YFSETQ, per germline. V was pared by 2 bases and J by 4 bases, with 8 bases of the junction left unmatched. The CDR3 spells CASSLTGTSGGVKNIQYF. For the CDR3, the DNA is TGCGCCAGCAGCTTAACCGGGACTAGCGGGGGAGTTAAAAACATTCAGTACTTC.

About this clonotype itself: The final CDR3 position lacks the conserved phenylalanine or tryptophan, pointing to a likely read error. This chain connects TRBV20-1 to TRBJ2-3; 8 positions agree with TRBD2. Germline trimming cut 3 bases from V and 5 bases from J; bases unmatched to any gene: 10. The length of the CDR3 is 15 residues. From germline, CDR1 is DFQATT and CDR2 SNEGSKA (reference sequence). The CDR3 loop is CSARAGGSVRDTQYL. The CDR3 DNA is TGCAGTGCTAGGGCGGGGGGCTCAGTTAGAGATACGCAGTATCTT.

This clonotype was counted only a few times. The rearrangement joins TRBV6-5 to TRBJ2-1; TRBD1 agrees at 8 bases. The CDR3 consists of 15 residues. Germline V gene sequence: CDR1 MNHEY, CDR2 SVGAGI. V dropped 4 bases and J dropped 3; count of bases not matched to a gene: 5. The CDR3 nucleotides read TGTGCCAGCAGTTTGGGACAGGCAATCTACAATGAGCAGTTCTTC. It specifies CASSLGQAIYNEQFF.

This rearrangement joins TRBV6-2 or TRBV6-3 to TRBJ2-7; possibly TRBD2 for D (5 bases). From germline, CDR1 is MNHEY and CDR2 SVGEGT. The V gene lost 7 bases and the J gene lost 1 base, with 11 bases spanning the gap. CDR3 length: 13 residues. CDR3 coding DNA: TGTGCCAGCATGCGGAGCGGATCCTACGAGCAGTACTTC. This encodes CASMRSGSYEQYF.

The chain links TRBV7-9 to TRBJ2-1, with no clear D. CDR1 and CDR2 (germline): SEHNR, FQNEAQ (reference sequence). This CDR3 is built from 14 residues. V dropped 3 bases and J dropped 6 bases, with 12 bases sitting between them. CDR3 in amino acids: CASSFPDLANEQFF. CDR3 DNA: TGTGCCAGCAGCTTCCCCGACTTGGCCAATGAGCAGTTCTTC.

The chain carries TRBV7-2 and TRBJ2-5; 7 bases align to TRBD2. The CDR3 is made up of 13 amino acids. Germline CDR1 is SGHTA and CDR2 is FQGNSA. V lost 5 bases, J lost 7 bases, and 7 bases stayed unmatched. The CDR3 here is CASSRRGEGTQYF. The CDR3 region has the DNA TGTGCCAGCAGCCGCCGGGGGGAGGGGACCCAGTACTTC. The complete variable domain, with remaining parts taken from reference TRBV7-2 and TRBJ2-5, reads GAGVSQSPSNKVTEKGKDVELRCDPISGHTALYWYRQSLGQGLEFLIYFQGNSAPDKSGLPSDRFSAERTGGSVSTLTIQRTQQEDSAVYLCASSRRGEGTQYFGPGTRLLVL.

V is TRBV11-2 and J is TRBJ1-2; a weak D match, TRBD1 (6 bases). The V end lost 5 bases, the J end lost 0 bases, and 13 bases lay between the germline ends. CDR3 length equals 15 residues. The germline gives CDR1 SGHAT, CDR2 FQNNGV. The CDR3 here is CASSPAGTPNYGYTF. The CDR3 nucleotides are TGTGCCAGCAGCCCCGCCGGGACACCTAACTATGGCTACACCTTC.

This chain links TRBV10-2 with TRBJ2-1, with D unclear. Germline CDR1 is WSHSY and CDR2 is SAAADI. Trimming removed 6 bases at V and 9 bases at J, with 12 bases between. The CDR3 is 12 residues long. The CDR3: CASRIGYGEQFF. The CDR3 DNA reads as TGCGCCAGCAGGATTGGGTACGGTGAGCAGTTCTTC.